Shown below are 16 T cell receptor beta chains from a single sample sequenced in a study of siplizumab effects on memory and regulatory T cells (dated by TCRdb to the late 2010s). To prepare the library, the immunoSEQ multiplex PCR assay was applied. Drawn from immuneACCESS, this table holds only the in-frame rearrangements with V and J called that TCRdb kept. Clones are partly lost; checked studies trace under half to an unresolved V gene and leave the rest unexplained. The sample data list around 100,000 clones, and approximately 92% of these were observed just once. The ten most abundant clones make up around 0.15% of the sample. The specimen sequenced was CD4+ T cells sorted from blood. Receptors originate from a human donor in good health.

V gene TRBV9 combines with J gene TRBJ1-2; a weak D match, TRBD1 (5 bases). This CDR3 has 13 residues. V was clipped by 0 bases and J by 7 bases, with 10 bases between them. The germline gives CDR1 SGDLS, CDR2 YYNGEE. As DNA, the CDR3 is TGTGCCAGCAGCGTAGAGCCGGGACGTGGCTACACCTTC. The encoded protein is CASSVEPGRGYTF.

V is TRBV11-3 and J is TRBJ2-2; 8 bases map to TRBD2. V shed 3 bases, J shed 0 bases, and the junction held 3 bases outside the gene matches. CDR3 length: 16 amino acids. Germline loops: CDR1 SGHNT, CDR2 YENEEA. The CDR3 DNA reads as TGTGCCAGCAGCTTCGCGGGGGGCCCGAACACCGGGGAGCTGTTTTTT. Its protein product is CASSFAGGPNTGELFF.

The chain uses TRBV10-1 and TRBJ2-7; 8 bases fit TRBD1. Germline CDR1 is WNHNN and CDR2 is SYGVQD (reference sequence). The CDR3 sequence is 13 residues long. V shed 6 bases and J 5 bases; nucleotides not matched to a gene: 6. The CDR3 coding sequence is TGCGCCAGCAGAGGACAGGGAAGTGACGAGCAGTACTTC. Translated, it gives CASRGQGSDEQYF.

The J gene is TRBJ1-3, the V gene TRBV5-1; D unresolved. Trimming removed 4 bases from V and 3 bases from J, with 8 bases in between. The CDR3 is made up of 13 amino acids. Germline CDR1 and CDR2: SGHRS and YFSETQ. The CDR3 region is CASSLQHGNTIYF. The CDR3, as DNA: TGCGCCAGCAGCCTCCAACATGGAAACACCATATATTTT.

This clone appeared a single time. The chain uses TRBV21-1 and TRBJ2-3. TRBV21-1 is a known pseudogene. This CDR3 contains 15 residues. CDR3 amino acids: CASTSKSPCTDTQYF. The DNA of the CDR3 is TGTGCCAGCACCAGTAAGAGCCCCTGCACAGATACGCAGTATTTT.

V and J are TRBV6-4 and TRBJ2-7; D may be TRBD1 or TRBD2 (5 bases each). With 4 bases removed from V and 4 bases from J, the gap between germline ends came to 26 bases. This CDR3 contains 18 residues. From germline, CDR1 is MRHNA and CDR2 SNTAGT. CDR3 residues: CASSGPGGRQGVVYEQYF. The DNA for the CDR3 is TGTGCCAGCAGTGGCCCTGGGGGTAGGCAGGGCGTCGTGTACGAGCAGTACTTC.

In DNA, the CDR3 is TGTGCCAGCAGCCAAGGGGGTCAGGGCAGGAACACTGAAGCTTTCTTT. It yields the protein CASSQGGQGRNTEAFF. The genes are TRBV4-2 and TRBJ1-1, with a tentative D call TRBD1 (5 bases). Germline CDR1 and CDR2: LGHNA and YNFKEQ. This CDR3 is 16 amino acids long. Trimming stripped 1 base from V and 1 base from J, with 13 bases between.

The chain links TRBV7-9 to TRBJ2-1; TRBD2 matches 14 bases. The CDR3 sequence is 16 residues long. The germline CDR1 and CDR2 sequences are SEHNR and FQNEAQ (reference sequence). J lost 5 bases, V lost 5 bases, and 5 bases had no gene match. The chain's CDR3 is CASSRGLAGAHNEQFF. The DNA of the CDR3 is TGTGCCAGCAGCCGGGGACTAGCGGGGGCCCACAATGAGCAGTTCTTC. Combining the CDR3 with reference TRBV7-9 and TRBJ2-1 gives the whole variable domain DTGVSQNPRHKITKRGQNVTFRCDPISEHNRLYWYRQTLGQGPEFLTYFQNEAQLEKSRLLSDRFSAERPKGSFSTLEIQRTEQGDSAMYLCASSRGLAGAHNEQFFGPGTRLTVL.

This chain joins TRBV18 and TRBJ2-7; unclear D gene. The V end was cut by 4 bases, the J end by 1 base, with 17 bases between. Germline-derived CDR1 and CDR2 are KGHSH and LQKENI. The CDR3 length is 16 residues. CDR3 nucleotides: TGTGCCAGCTCACGTGATTCTCGGCGAGGTTCCTACGAGCAGTACTTC. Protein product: CASSRDSRRGSYEQYF.

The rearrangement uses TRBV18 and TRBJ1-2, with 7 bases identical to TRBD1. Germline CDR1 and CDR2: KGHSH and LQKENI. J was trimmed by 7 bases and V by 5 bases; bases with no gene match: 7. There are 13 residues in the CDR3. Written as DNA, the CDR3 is TGTGCCAGCTCAGTCGACAGGGAACGTGGCTACACCTTC. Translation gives CASSVDRERGYTF.

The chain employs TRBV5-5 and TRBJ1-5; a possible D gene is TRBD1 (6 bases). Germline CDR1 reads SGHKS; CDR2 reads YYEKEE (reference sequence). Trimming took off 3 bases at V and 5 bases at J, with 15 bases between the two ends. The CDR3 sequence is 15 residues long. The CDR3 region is CASSWDGQPYQPQHF. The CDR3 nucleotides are TGTGCCAGCAGCTGGGACGGACAGCCTTATCAGCCCCAGCATTTT. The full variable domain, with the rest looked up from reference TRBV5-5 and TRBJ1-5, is DAGVTQSPTHLIKTRGQQVTLRCSPISGHKSVSWYQQVLGQGPQFIFQYYEKEERGRGNFPDRFSARQFPNYSSELNVNALLLGDSALYLCASSWDGQPYQPQHFGDGTRLSIL.

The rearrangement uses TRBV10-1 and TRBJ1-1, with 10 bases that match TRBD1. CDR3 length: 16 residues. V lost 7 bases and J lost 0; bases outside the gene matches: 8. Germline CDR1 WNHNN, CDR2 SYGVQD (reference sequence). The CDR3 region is CASKDRDRGLNTEAFF. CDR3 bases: TGCGCCAGCAAAGACCGGGACAGGGGACTGAACACTGAAGCTTTCTTT.

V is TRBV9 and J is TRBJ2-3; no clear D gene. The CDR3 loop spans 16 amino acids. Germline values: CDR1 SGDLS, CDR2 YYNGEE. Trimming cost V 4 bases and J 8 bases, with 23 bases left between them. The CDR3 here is CASSLLSEAGFGTQYF. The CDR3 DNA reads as TGTGCCAGCAGCCTCCTCAGTGAGGCTGGTTTTGGTACGCAGTATTTT.

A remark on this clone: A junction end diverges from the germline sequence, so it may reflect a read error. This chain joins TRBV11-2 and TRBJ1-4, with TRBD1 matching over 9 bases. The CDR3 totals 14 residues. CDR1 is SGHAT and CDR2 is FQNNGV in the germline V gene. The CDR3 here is CASSLGTGPEKLFF. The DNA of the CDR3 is TGTGCCAGCAGTTTAGGGACAGGGCCTGAAAAACTGTTTTTT.

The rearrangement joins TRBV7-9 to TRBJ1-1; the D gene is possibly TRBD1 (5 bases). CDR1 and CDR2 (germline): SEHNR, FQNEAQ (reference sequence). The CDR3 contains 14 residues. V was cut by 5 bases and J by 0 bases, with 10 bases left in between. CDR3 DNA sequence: TGTGCCAGCAGCCCAGGGACCATGAACACTGAAGCTTTCTTT. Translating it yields CASSPGTMNTEAFF.

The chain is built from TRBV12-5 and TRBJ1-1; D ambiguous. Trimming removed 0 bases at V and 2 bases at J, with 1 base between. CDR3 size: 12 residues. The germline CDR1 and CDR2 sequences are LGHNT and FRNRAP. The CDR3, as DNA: TGTGCTAGTGGTTTGGTAAACACTGAAGCTTTCTTT. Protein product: CASGLVNTEAFF.